A single sample is the source of the 25 T cell receptor beta chains below, sequenced in a study of T cells in Graves' hyperthyroidism and ophthalmopathy. Regions amplified from RNA transcripts were the TCR beta CDR3 regions. The primer set for the first-round RT-PCR of the TCR CDR3 was HTBI. TCRdb re-called the multiplex PCR reads through MiXCR, storing one row per CDR3 protein. The sample lists 500,000 to 550,000 distinct CDR3 sequences; approximately 20% were seen once. The sequencing input was blood. These receptors were taken from a man between 40 and 49 years old with Graves' ophthalmopathy.

V is TRBV7-3 and J is TRBJ2-7; D may be TRBD2 (6 bases). Trimming removed 5 bases from V and 6 bases from J, with 14 bases in between. CDR3 length: 13 residues. The germline V gene encodes CDR1 SGHTA and CDR2 FQGTGA. The CDR3 DNA is TGTGCCAGCAGCCAGGGACTGGGGCGCGAGCAGTACTTC. Encoded protein: CASSQGLGREQYF.

This clonotype was seen a handful of times. The V gene is TRBV19, the J gene TRBJ1-5; D may be TRBD1 (5 bases). The germline CDR1 and CDR2 sequences are LNHDA and SQIVND (reference sequence). The CDR3 is 14 amino acids. With 7 bases removed from V and 4 bases from J, the gap between germline ends came to 14 bases. CDR3 in DNA: TGTGCCAGTAATAACAGGCCGATGAATCAGCCCCAGCATTTT. Translated, it gives CASNNRPMNQPQHF.

The chain joins TRBV9 to TRBJ2-7; TRBD2 matches 10 bases. Germline lookup yields CDR1 SGDLS and CDR2 YYNGEE. This CDR3 spans 17 amino acids. V shed 1 base and J 2 bases; nucleotides not matched to a gene: 9. The CDR3 sequence: CASSVSPLAGGTYEQYF. The CDR3, as DNA: TGTGCCAGCAGCGTAAGCCCATTAGCGGGGGGAACCTACGAGCAGTACTTC.

This clonotype was detected many times. The rearrangement joins TRBV13 to TRBJ1-4; TRBD1 matches at 8 bases. The V and J ends lost 5 bases and 5 bases, in that order; junction bases with no gene match: 4. The germline V gene encodes CDR1 PRHDT and CDR2 FYEKMQ (reference sequence). The CDR3 spans 14 residues. CDR3 coding DNA: TGTGCCAGCAGCACCGGACAGGGAAATGAAAAACTGTTTTTT. The encoded protein is CASSTGQGNEKLFF.

The sample holds many counts of this clonotype. This chain connects TRBV7-6 to TRBJ2-2, with TRBD2 matching 10 bases. The germline CDR1 and CDR2 sequences are SGHVS and FNYEAQ. The length of the CDR3 is 16 residues. V shed 5 bases and J 3 bases; nucleotides not matched to a gene: 6. The CDR3 DNA reads as TGTGCCAGCAGCCTGAAGCGGGGGGGCCACACCGGGGAGCTGTTTTTT. It encodes CASSLKRGGHTGELFF. The full variable domain, completed using reference TRBV7-6 and TRBJ2-2, is GAGVSQSPRYKVTKRGQDVALRCDPISGHVSLYWYRQALGQGPEFLTYFNYEAQQDKSGLPNDRFSAERPEGSISTLTIQRTEQRDSAMYRCASSLKRGGHTGELFFGEGSRLTVL.

Concerning this clonotype itself: Since a much larger clone is just one base distant, this may be a read error. CDR3 DNA sequence: TGTGCCAGCAGCTCATCTGCGGGAGGGGGTAATGAGCAGTTCTTC. Translating it yields CASSSSAGGGNEQFF. The chain recombines TRBV7-2 with TRBJ2-1; 9 nucleotides match TRBD2. The junction had 8 bases not matched to a gene; V was cut back by 4 bases and J by 7 bases. The CDR3 is 15 residues long. Germline V gives CDR1 SGHTA, CDR2 FQGNSA.

This clonotype was counted ten times or more. This sequence joins TRBV28 and TRBJ2-1; 9 nucleotides match TRBD2. The ends lost 2 bases at V and 7 bases at J; junction bases unmatched: 6. Germline values: CDR1 MDHEN, CDR2 SYDVKM. The CDR3 is 15 amino acids. CDR3 in amino acids: CASSLPGLAGNEQFF. CDR3 nucleotide sequence: TGTGCCAGCAGTTTACCGGGACTAGCAGGGAATGAGCAGTTCTTC.

The genes are TRBV5-4 and TRBJ2-1, with 8 positions matching TRBD2. The CDR3 is 15 residues long. Germline V gene lookup returns CDR1 SGHNT and CDR2 YYREEE (reference sequence). The trim removed 4 bases at V and 4 bases at J, leaving 7 bases unmatched. The CDR3 DNA follows: TGTGCCAGCAGCGGTGGACTAGCTCCGTACAATGAGCAGTTCTTC. It codes for CASSGGLAPYNEQFF.

This clonotype was seen at least ten times. The chain joins TRBV11-2 to TRBJ2-7, with D uncertain. CDR1 is SGHAT and CDR2 is FQNNGV in the germline V gene. The CDR3 is 13 amino acids. The V end lost 0 bases, the J end lost 6 bases, and 9 bases lay between the germline ends. CDR3 loop: CASSLDLPSEQYF. CDR3 DNA sequence: TGTGCCAGCAGCTTAGATCTCCCCAGCGAGCAGTACTTC.

V gene TRBV3-1 combines with J gene TRBJ1-2; no clear D. This CDR3 is built from 13 residues. V was trimmed by 0 bases and J by 5 bases, leaving 7 bases between them. Germline-derived CDR1 and CDR2 are LGHDT and YNNKEL (reference sequence). In DNA form, the CDR3 reads TGTGCCAGCAGCCAAGATAGAGCTTATGGCTACACCTTC. This codes for CASSQDRAYGYTF.

The chain is built from TRBV12-3 or TRBV12-4 and TRBJ1-2; D may be TRBD1 (5 bases). Trimming pared 1 base from V and 4 bases from J, leaving 13 bases between. The length of the CDR3 is 15 residues. CDR3 sequence: CASSLERRGSYGYTF. In DNA, the CDR3 is TGTGCCAGCAGTTTAGAGAGGCGGGGGTCCTATGGCTACACCTTC.

The gene calls are TRBV7-2 and TRBJ1-6, with D maybe TRBD1 (6 bases). The CDR3 spans 15 residues. The V gene lost 4 bases and the J gene lost 3 bases, with 10 bases spanning the gap. Germline loops: CDR1 SGHTA, CDR2 FQGNSA. The CDR3 loop is CASSSRGHYNSPLHF. DNA for the CDR3: TGTGCCAGCAGCTCAAGGGGACACTATAATTCACCCCTCCACTTT.

This clonotype was observed a few times. The chain combines TRBV11-2 with TRBJ1-3, with unresolved D. The CDR3 covers 14 residues. The germline V gene encodes CDR1 SGHAT and CDR2 FQNNGV. The germline V and J ends were trimmed by 5 bases and 3 bases, with 11 bases remaining between them. In DNA, the CDR3 is TGTGCCAGCAGCCCGATAAGAGGTGGAAACACCATATATTTT. This translates into CASSPIRGGNTIYF.

This sequence joins TRBV19 and TRBJ1-6; D unresolved. Germline CDR1 reads LNHDA; CDR2 reads SQIVND (reference sequence). With 2 bases removed from V and 5 bases from J, the gap between germline ends came to 10 bases. This CDR3 is 15 amino acids long. CDR3 amino acids: CASSIMTADNSPLHF. DNA for the CDR3: TGTGCCAGTAGTATAATGACGGCTGATAATTCACCCCTCCACTTT.

The rearrangement uses TRBV5-1 and TRBJ1-4, with 10 bases identical to TRBD1. J gave up 5 bases and V 5 bases, and 6 bases lay outside the gene matches. CDR3 size: 15 residues. Germline V CDR1 and CDR2: SGHRS, YFSETQ. CDR3 residues: CASRSGTGVNEKLFF. CDR3 nucleotides: TGCGCCAGCAGATCCGGGACAGGGGTGAATGAAAAACTGTTTTTT.

The rearrangement uses TRBV5-1 and TRBJ2-1; no firm D call. CDR3 length: 12 residues. Trimming took 3 bases from V and 8 from J, leaving 9 bases between them. The germline CDR1 and CDR2 sequences are SGHRS and YFSETQ. DNA for the CDR3: TGCGCCAGCAGCTCTACCCTCGATGAGCAGTTCTTC. This codes for CASSSTLDEQFF.

The chain employs TRBV12-3 or TRBV12-4 and TRBJ2-2; no clear D. The CDR3 is 14 residues long. V dropped 5 bases and J dropped 4 bases, with 11 bases sitting between them. The CDR3 reads CASSRRTLTGELFF. The CDR3 DNA is TGTGCCAGCAGTCGTAGGACCCTCACCGGGGAGCTGTTTTTT.

On this clonotype itself: A much larger clonotype is one base distant, so this may be a read error. This sequence joins TRBV28 and TRBJ1-1; no clear D. V was trimmed by 3 bases and J by 5 bases, leaving 7 bases between them. CDR1 is MDHEN and CDR2 is SYDVKM in the germline V gene. CDR3 length: 12 amino acids. The CDR3 here is CASSFLRTEAFF. The CDR3 nucleotides read TGTGCCAGCAGTTTCCTAAGAACTGAAGCTTTCTTT.

The chain joins TRBV9 to TRBJ2-7, with D unclear. The CDR3 contains 14 residues. V was cut by 1 base and J by 2 bases, with 10 bases left in between. Germline CDR1 is SGDLS and CDR2 is YYNGEE. The CDR3 is CASSVSAEPYEQYF. The DNA for the CDR3 is TGTGCCAGCAGCGTATCCGCGGAGCCCTACGAGCAGTACTTC.

The rearrangement uses TRBV6-2 or TRBV6-3 and TRBJ2-3, with D perhaps matching TRBD1 or TRBD2 (6 bases each). Germline assignment: CDR1 MNHEY and CDR2 SVGEGT. V was trimmed by 3 bases and J by 0 bases, leaving 19 bases between them. The CDR3 is 18 residues long. CDR3 residues: CASSYGRMRDTSTDTQYF. In nucleotides, the CDR3 is TGTGCCAGCAGTTATGGGAGGATGCGGGACACTAGCACAGATACGCAGTATTTT.

This clonotype came up many times. This chain's CDR3 is CSARGGQGGASYEQYF. CDR3 nucleotides: TGCAGTGCTAGAGGCGGACAGGGTGGGGCCTCCTACGAGCAGTACTTC. This rearrangement joins TRBV20-1 to TRBJ2-7; TRBD1 agrees at 8 bases. The CDR3 consists of 16 residues. The germline V gene encodes CDR1 DFQATT and CDR2 SNEGSKA (reference sequence). J gave up 0 bases and V 1 base, and 8 bases lay outside the gene matches.

This clonotype was recorded a few times. The rearrangement uses TRBV7-9 and TRBJ2-3, with D possibly TRBD2 on 5 matching bases. V lost 5 bases, J lost 6 bases, and 21 bases lay in between. This CDR3 region has 16 residues. CDR1 and CDR2 (germline): SEHNR, FQNEAQ (reference sequence). The CDR3 coding sequence is TGTGCCAGCAGCGACAAACAGCGGTCCGGAGTGGATACGCAGTATTTT. Its protein product is CASSDKQRSGVDTQYF.

The J gene is TRBJ1-5, the V gene TRBV2; 9 nucleotides agree with TRBD1. Trimming at V came to 5 bases and at J to 3 bases, leaving 8 bases not matched to a gene. The germline V gene has CDR1 SNHLY and CDR2 FYNNEI. The CDR3 is 16 amino acids. CDR3 sequence reads: CASSPPGTGINQPQHF. CDR3 sequence (DNA): TGTGCCAGCAGTCCCCCCGGGACAGGGATCAATCAGCCCCAGCATTTT.

This clonotype was detected only a few times. This sequence joins TRBV5-6 and TRBJ2-1; D is tentatively TRBD1 or TRBD2 (5 bases each). V was shortened by 4 bases and J by 3 bases, with 20 bases between the two germline ends. The CDR3 is 17 residues long. Germline CDR1 SGHDT, CDR2 YYEEEE. CDR3 region: CASSGGIRDGNYNEQFF. The CDR3 bases are TGTGCCAGCAGCGGAGGTATCCGGGACGGCAACTACAATGAGCAGTTCTTC.

This clonotype was detected ten times or more. The chain couples TRBV19 to TRBJ2-3; possibly TRBD2 for D (5 bases). The CDR3 runs 13 residues. Trimming left V 6 bases short and J 1 base short, with 8 bases between. The V gene's germline CDR1 is LNHDA and CDR2 SQIVND (reference sequence). The CDR3 loop is CASRGVGTDTQYF. In DNA, the CDR3 is TGTGCCAGTAGGGGAGTTGGCACAGATACGCAGTATTTT. Variable domain in full (rest from reference TRBV19 and TRBJ2-3): DGGITQSPKYLFRKEGQNVTLSCEQNLNHDAMYWYRQDPGQGLRLIYYSQIVNDFQKGDIAEGYSVSREKKESFPLTVTSAQKNPTAFYLCASRGVGTDTQYFGPGTRLTVL.